What follows are 8 T cell receptor beta chains derived from one specimen sequenced in a study of CD8+CD57+ T cells in acquired aplastic anemia. It was genomic DNA that served as the template for profiling TCR beta VDJ and CDR3. TCRdb re-called the reads through MiXCR, storing one row per CDR3 protein. The sample yields more than 250,000 distinct CDR3 sequences, approximately 57% seen once. Sequenced sample: sorted CD4+, CD8+, or CD8+CD57+ T cells (not recorded which) from PBMCs. All receptors come from a human donor with severe aplastic anemia or a healthy control (not recorded which).

This chain uses TRBV2 with TRBJ2-7, with 7 bases matching TRBD2. This CDR3 region has 14 residues. Trimming cost V 5 bases and J 3 bases; bases outside gene matches: 7. Germline-derived CDR1 and CDR2 are SNHLY and FYNNEI. CDR3 residues: CASSYSGEGYEQYF. Written as DNA, the CDR3 is TGTGCCAGCAGTTACTCTGGGGAGGGCTACGAGCAGTACTTC.

Concerning this clonotype itself: The junction and the germline gene differ at one end; a read error may be behind it. This chain uses TRBV10-3 with TRBJ1-5; D unclear. The CDR3 spans 13 residues. Per germline, CDR1 ENHRY and CDR2 SYGVKD. CDR3 DNA sequence: TGTACCATCAGTGACGGGAGGGAACAGCCCCAGCATTTT. Translation gives CTISDGREQPQHF.

The gene calls are TRBV7-2 and TRBJ1-2, with a weak D call TRBD1 (5 bases). This CDR3 contains 14 residues. Trimming took off 4 bases at V and 6 bases at J, with 15 bases between the two ends. Germline-derived CDR1 and CDR2 are SGHTA and FQGNSA. In DNA form, the CDR3 reads TGTGCCAGCAGCTCCCATGGCGGGGGAAATGGCTACACCTTC. Translated, it gives CASSSHGGGNGYTF.

This clonotype was counted at least ten times. The chain employs TRBV5-5 and TRBJ2-3; D is perhaps TRBD2 (5 bases). Germline loops: CDR1 SGHKS, CDR2 YYEKEE (reference sequence). V was shortened by 2 bases and J by 0 bases, with 10 bases between the two germline ends. The CDR3 contains 15 residues. CDR3 coding DNA: TGTGCCAGCAGCTTTTTTTGGACTAGCACAGATACGCAGTATTTT. It is translated as CASSFFWTSTDTQYF.

The chain is built from TRBV7-2 and TRBJ1-1; D unclear. Germline values: CDR1 SGHTA, CDR2 FQGNSA. V lost 6 bases and J 4 bases, leaving 3 bases between the germline ends. The CDR3 has 10 residues. CDR3 bases: TGTGCCAGCAGTCTCACTGAAGCTTTCTTT. Its protein is CASSLTEAFF.

This clonotype was detected many times. The V call is TRBV9, the J call TRBJ1-5, with D unclear. Germline CDR1 and CDR2: SGDLS and YYNGEE. The CDR3 length is 14 residues. Trimming left V 0 bases short and J 0 bases short, with 4 bases between. CDR3 in amino acids: CASSVGNSNQPQHF. In DNA form, the CDR3 reads TGTGCCAGCAGCGTAGGGAATAGCAATCAGCCCCAGCATTTT.

The genes are TRBV20-1 and TRBJ1-6; maybe TRBD1 (6 bases). The CDR3 covers 15 residues. V was pared by 2 bases and J by 7 bases, with 15 bases between. Looked up from germline, CDR1 is DFQATT and CDR2 is SNEGSKA (reference sequence). The DNA of the CDR3 is TGCAGTGCTAGACCTAAACAGGGAACCAATTCACCCCTCCACTTT. It encodes CSARPKQGTNSPLHF.

V is TRBV20-1 and J is TRBJ1-5; D remains ambiguous. In germline, CDR1 is DFQATT, CDR2 SNEGSKA (reference sequence). V was cut by 0 bases and J by 7 bases, with 10 bases left in between. The CDR3 length is 13 residues. The CDR3 DNA is TGCAGTGCTAGAGATGCTCGAGGACAGCCCCAGCATTTT. Protein: CSARDARGQPQHF.